What follows is one T cell receptor beta chain and its context. The germline V gene has CDR1 MDHEN and CDR2 SYDVKM. V gave up 2 bases and J gave up 6 bases, with 14 bases separating them. This CDR3 spans 15 amino acids. Sequencing used immunoSEQ multiplex PCR; TCRdb keeps in-frame clones, though not all of them. The table includes some 2.3 million clones, 93% detected once. This record comes from a study of shared clonotypes between healthy human individuals. The V and J genes are TRBV28 and TRBJ2-1; D remains ambiguous. Sample: naive CD4+ T cells from PBMCs. Subset described: CD45RA+ positively selected. The source is a man between 18 and 29 years old in good health. Some clones in this sample may be carry-over from other donors' samples. This CDR3 is CASSLRFAVSNEQFF. In nucleotides, the CDR3 is TGTGCCAGCAGTTTAAGGTTCGCGGTTAGCAATGAGCAGTTCTTC.